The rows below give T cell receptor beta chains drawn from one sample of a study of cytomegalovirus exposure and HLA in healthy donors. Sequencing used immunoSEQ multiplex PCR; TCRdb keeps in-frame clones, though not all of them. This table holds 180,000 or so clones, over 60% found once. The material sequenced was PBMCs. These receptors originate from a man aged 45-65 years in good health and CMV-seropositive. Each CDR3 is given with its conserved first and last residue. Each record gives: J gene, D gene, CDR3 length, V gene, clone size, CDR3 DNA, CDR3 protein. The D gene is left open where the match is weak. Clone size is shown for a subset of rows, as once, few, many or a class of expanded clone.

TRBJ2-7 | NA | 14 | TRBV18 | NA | TGTGCCAGCTCAACCGGGGTCTTCGGGTACGAGCAGTACTTC | CASSTGVFGYEQYF
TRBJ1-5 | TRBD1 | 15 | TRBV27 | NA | TGTGCCAGCAAACTCGCCGGGACAGGGCCCCAGCCCCAGCATTTT | CASKLAGTGPQPQHF
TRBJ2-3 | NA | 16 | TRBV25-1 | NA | TGTGCCAGCAGTGAATCTAGGGGAATCAAGACAGATACGCAGTATTTT | CASSESRGIKTDTQYF
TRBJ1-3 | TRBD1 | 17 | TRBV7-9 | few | TGTTCCAGCAGCTTGATTCCCGGGACAGTGAGAGGAAACACCATATATTTT | CSSSLIPGTVRGNTIYF
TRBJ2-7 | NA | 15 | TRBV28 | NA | TGTGCCAGCAGTTTAGCCGGGAAGGTCATCGACGAGCAGTATTTC | CASSLAGKVIDEQYF
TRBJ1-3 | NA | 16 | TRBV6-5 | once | TGTGCCAGCAGTTACTCGAGGGTCGCAAGGGGAAACACCATATATTTT | CASSYSRVARGNTIYF
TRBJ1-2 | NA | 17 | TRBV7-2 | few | TGTGCCAGCAGCTCCTACGGGATCGGGGGTGCGAACTATGGCTACACCTTC | CASSSYGIGGANYGYTF
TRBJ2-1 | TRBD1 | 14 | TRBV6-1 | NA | TGTGCCAGCAGTGTGCGACAGGGGTGGGATGAGCAGTTCTTC | CASSVRQGWDEQFF
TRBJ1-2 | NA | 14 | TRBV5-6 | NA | TGTGCCAGCAGCTTGGAGCTGGGGAGCTATGGCTACACCTTC | CASSLELGSYGYTF
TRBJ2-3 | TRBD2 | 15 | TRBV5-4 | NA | TGTGCCAGCAGCCCTAAGGGGACTATTTGGGATACGCAGTATTTT | CASSPKGTIWDTQYF
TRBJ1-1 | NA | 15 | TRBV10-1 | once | TGCGCCAGCAGTGATGACAGTAGAATGAACACTGAAGCTTTCTTT | CASSDDSRMNTEAFF
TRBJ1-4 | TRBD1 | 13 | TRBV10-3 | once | TGTGCCATCAGTCAGGGGGCAAGGTATAGACTGTTTTTT | CAISQGARYRLFF
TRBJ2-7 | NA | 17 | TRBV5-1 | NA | TGCGCCAGCAGCTTGTTCGGGGTCAGTCGATCGGATTACGAGCAGTACTTC | CASSLFGVSRSDYEQYF
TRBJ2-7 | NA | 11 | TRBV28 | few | TGTGCCAGCGGGGACTTGTACGAGCAGTACTTC | CASGDLYEQYF
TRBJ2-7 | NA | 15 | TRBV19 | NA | TGTGCCAGTAGATCCTCGGCGCAGGTATCCTACGAGCAGTACTTC | CASRSSAQVSYEQYF
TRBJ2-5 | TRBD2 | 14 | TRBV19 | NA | TGTGCCAGTAGTATAGTAGCGGGTGGTGAGACCCAGTACTTC | CASSIVAGGETQYF
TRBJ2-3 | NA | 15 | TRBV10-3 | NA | TGTGCCATCAGAGCGGATCCTCCTAGCACAGATACGCAGTATTTT | CAIRADPPSTDTQYF
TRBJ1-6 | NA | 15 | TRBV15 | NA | TGTGCCACCAGCAGAGATTTACAGGAAAATTCACCCCTCCACTTT | CATSRDLQENSPLHF
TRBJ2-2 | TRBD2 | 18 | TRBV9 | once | TGTGCCAGCAGCGCCCTTGGGGGGACTAGCGGGGGAACCGGGGAGCTGTTTTTT | CASSALGGTSGGTGELFF
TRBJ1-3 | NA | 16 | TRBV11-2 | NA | TGTGCCAGCAGCCCCGGGAGGGCTACCTCTGGAAACACCATATATTTT | CASSPGRATSGNTIYF
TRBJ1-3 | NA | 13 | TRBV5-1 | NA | TGCGCCAGCAGCTCGGAGGGGGGGAACACCATATATTTT | CASSSEGGNTIYF
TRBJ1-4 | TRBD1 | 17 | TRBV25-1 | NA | TGTGCCAGCAGTGAGTTGGACAGGGGGTTGGCTAATGAAAAACTGTTTTTT | CASSELDRGLANEKLFF
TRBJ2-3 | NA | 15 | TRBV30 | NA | TGTGCCTGGAGTGGGGGGGGCAGGGATTGGGGTACGCAGTATTTT | CAWSGGGRDWGTQYF
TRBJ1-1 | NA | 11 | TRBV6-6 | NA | TGTGCCACCACTCCGGGAGAGGGAGCTTTCTTT | CATTPGEGAFF
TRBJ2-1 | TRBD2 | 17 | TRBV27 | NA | TGTGCCAGCAGACCGCCAACCGGACTAGCATCCTACAATGAGCAGTTCTTC | CASRPPTGLASYNEQFF
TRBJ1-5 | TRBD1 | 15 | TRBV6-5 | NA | TGTGCCAGCAGTCGAGCAGGGGGCTTCAATCAGCCCCAGCATTTT | CASSRAGGFNQPQHF
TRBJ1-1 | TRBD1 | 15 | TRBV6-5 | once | TGTGCCAGCGGCGATGCGGCAGGGGGGATCACTGAAGCTTTCTTT | CASGDAAGGITEAFF
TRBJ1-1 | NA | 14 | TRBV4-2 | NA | TGTGCCAGCAGCCCTGATTTCAGGGTTACTGAAGCTTTCTTT | CASSPDFRVTEAFF
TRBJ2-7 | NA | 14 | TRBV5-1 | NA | TGCGCCAGCAGCCTAGGACAGTCCTCCTACGAGCAGTACTTC | CASSLGQSSYEQYF
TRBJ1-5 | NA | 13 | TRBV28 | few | TGTGCCAGCCGGTATGAGGTGAGTCAGCCCCAGCATTTT | CASRYEVSQPQHF
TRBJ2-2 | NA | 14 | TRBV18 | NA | TGTGCCAGCTCACCAGGAAGGGGCACCGGGGAGCTGTTTTTT | CASSPGRGTGELFF
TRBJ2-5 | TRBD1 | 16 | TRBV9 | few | TGTGCCAGCAGCGTAGGCGTGGGACAGGGGGCAAAGACCCAGTACTTC | CASSVGVGQGAKTQYF
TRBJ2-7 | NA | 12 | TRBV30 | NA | TGTGCCTGGAGTGTACATATGGCCGAGCAGTACTTC | CAWSVHMAEQYF
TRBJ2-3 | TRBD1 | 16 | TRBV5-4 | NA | TGTGCCAGCAGCTTGTTAGTTGGGCAGGGGGCAGATACGCAGTATTTT | CASSLLVGQGADTQYF
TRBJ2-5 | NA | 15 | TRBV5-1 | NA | TGCGCCAGCAGCCCCTGGGGGAGGGGGGAAGAGACCCAGTACTTC | CASSPWGRGEETQYF
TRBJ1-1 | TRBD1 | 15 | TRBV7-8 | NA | TGTGCCAGCAGCTTATCAGAAGGGACAGTGGCTGAAGCTTTCTTT | CASSLSEGTVAEAFF
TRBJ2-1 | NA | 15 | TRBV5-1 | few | TGCGCCAGCACCGAGACACGCCGCTCCTACAATGAGCAGTTCTTC | CASTETRRSYNEQFF
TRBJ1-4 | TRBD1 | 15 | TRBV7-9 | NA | TGTGCCAGCAGCCAACCGGGACAGGGGGATGAAAAACTGTTTTTT | CASSQPGQGDEKLFF
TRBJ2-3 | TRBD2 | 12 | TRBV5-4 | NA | TGTGCCAGCAGCTCGCGGGGGGATACGCAGTATTTT | CASSSRGDTQYF
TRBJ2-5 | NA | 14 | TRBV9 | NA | TGTGCCAGCAGCGGATGGAGGGGGGGAGAGACCCAGTACTTC | CASSGWRGGETQYF
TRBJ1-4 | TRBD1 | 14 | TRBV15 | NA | TGTGCCACCAGCAGAGACAGGGGGCACGAAAAACTGTTTTTT | CATSRDRGHEKLFF
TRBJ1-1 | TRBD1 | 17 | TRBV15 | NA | TGTGCCACCAGCAGAACTCTGACAGGGCGCATGAACACTGAAGCTTTCTTT | CATSRTLTGRMNTEAFF
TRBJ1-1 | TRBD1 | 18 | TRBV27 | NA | TGTGCCAGCAGTAAACGGACAGGGGCCGGATGGGTGAACACTGAAGCTTTCTTT | CASSKRTGAGWVNTEAFF
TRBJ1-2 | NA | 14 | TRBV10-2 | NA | TGCGCCGTACGAGAGGACAAGTTGTACTATGGCTACACCTTC | CAVREDKLYYGYTF
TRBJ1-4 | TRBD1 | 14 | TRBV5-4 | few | TGTGCCAGCAGCTCCTCCCGGGACAGAGGAAAACTGTTTTTT | CASSSSRDRGKLFF
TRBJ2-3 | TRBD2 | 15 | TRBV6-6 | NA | TGTGCCAGCACCCAGTCGGCGGGGGGCCCAGATACGCAGTATTTT | CASTQSAGGPDTQYF
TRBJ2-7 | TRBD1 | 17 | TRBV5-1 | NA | TGCGCCAGCAGCTGGGGGGTCGGGACAGGCGCGGTCTACGAGCAGTACTTC | CASSWGVGTGAVYEQYF
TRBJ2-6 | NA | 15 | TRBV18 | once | TGTGCCAGCTCACAGAGAAGCTCTGGGGCCAACGTCCTGACTTTC | CASSQRSSGANVLTF
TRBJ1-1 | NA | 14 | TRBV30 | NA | TGTGCCATAAGGCATGGGACTTCGAACACTGAAGCTTTCTTT | CAIRHGTSNTEAFF
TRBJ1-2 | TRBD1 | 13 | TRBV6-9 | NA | TGTGCCAGCAGTTATCGCAGGGGGCGAAGCTACACCTTC | CASSYRRGRSYTF
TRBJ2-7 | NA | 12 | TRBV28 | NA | TGTGCCAGCAGCCTTCCGGGCTACGAGCAGTACTTC | CASSLPGYEQYF
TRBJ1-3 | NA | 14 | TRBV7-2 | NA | TGTGCCAGCAGCCCCGGACTGTCTGGAAACACCATATATTTT | CASSPGLSGNTIYF
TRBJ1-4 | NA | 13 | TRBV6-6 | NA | TGTGCCAGCAGCCCCCCGGCGGGTGAAAAACTGTTTTTT | CASSPPAGEKLFF
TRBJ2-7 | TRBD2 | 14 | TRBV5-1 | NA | TGCGCCAGCAGCTTGGACGCGGGGGTTTACGAGCAGTACTTC | CASSLDAGVYEQYF
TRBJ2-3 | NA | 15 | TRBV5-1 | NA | TGCGCCAGCAGCTTGGGGTGGGGGGGCCGAGATACGCAGTATTTT | CASSLGWGGRDTQYF
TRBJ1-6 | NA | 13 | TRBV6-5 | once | TGTGCCAGCAGTTCATACGAGGAAGAAACCCTCCACTTT | CASSSYEEETLHF
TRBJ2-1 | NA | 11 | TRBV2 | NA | TGTGCCAGCAGTCGCGTCAATGAGCAGTTCTTC | CASSRVNEQFF